The T cell receptor (beta chain) under discussion was sequenced for a study of blood T cell repertoires in COVID-19. Study-wide background: In Cohort 3, a recovered donor had either two negative PCRs, clearance, or symptom resolution. The United States, Italy and Spain provided the acute and convalescent COVID-19 samples. In each case, the material was cDNA or gDNA derived from T cells, B-cell-depleted T cells, or PBMCs.

Clinical histories supplied by participants themselves formed the basis of cohort assignment. CDR3 length equals 16 residues. Trimming took 5 bases from V and 4 from J; bases not matched to a gene: 7. Per germline, CDR1 LNHDA and CDR2 SQIVND (reference sequence). The method was immunoSEQ multiplex PCR; TCRdb's version includes in-frame clones alone and lacks a portion of them. The repertoire holds 350,000 to 450,000 clones, with about 87% as singletons. The clonotype was recovered from a man aged 40-50 years in a cohort exposed to, infected with or recovered from COVID-19 (not recorded which). The specimen sequenced was PBMCs or T cells enriched from blood (not recorded which). This sequence joins TRBV19 and TRBJ2-2; 10 positions match TRBD2. CDR3 in DNA: TGTGCCAGTAGTGAGGCTAGCGGGAGAGTCACCGGGGAGCTGTTTTTT. Translated: CASSEASGRVTGELFF.